The 29 T cell receptor beta chains below all came from one sample that was sequenced in a study of T cells in Graves' hyperthyroidism and ophthalmopathy. What was amplified from RNA transcripts were TCR beta CDR3 regions. The HTBI primer set drove a first-round RT-PCR of the TCR CDR3. MiXCR, applied by TCRdb to the multiplex PCR reads, yields one record per CDR3 protein. Among 550,000 to 600,000 distinct CDR3 sequences listed, roughly 50% were seen once. Material for sequencing was peripheral blood or thyroid tissue (not recorded which). All receptors come from an adult woman with Graves' disease, either hyperthyroidism or ophthalmopathy (not recorded which).

This clonotype was counted many times. The chain joins TRBV19 to TRBJ2-2, with TRBD1 as a possible D gene (6 bases). Germline V CDR1 and CDR2: LNHDA, SQIVND (reference sequence). With 9 bases removed from V and 5 bases from J, the gap between germline ends came to 16 bases. The CDR3 loop spans 14 amino acids. CDR3 protein: CASSRAGETGELFF. The CDR3 DNA reads TGTGCCAGCAGCCGGGCAGGGGAAACCGGGGAGCTGTTTTTT.

The DNA for the CDR3 is TGCAGCGTTGAAGGTTACAGGGGAGGTTATGGCTACACCTTC. Translating gives CSVEGYRGGYGYTF. The V gene is TRBV29-1, the J gene TRBJ1-2; 7 bases line up with TRBD1. CDR1 is SQVTM, CDR2 ANQGSEA, per germline. This CDR3 has 14 amino acids. The J segment lost 5 bases and the V segment lost 1 base, leaving 7 bases of the junction unmatched.

This chain uses TRBV6-1 with TRBJ2-1; 8 nucleotides line up with TRBD1. V shed 6 bases, J shed 7 bases, and the junction held 11 bases outside the gene matches. This CDR3 region has 15 residues. Germline V gene sequence: CDR1 MNHNS, CDR2 SASEGT. Here the CDR3 DNA reads TGTGCCAGCAGCCCCCCATGGACAGGGATGAATGAGCAGTTCTTC. This codes for CASSPPWTGMNEQFF.

J is TRBJ2-1 and V is TRBV20-1, with TRBD2 matching 7 bases. CDR3 size: 15 residues. Trimming took 2 bases from V and 7 from J; bases not matched to a gene: 11. Germline CDR1 is DFQATT and CDR2 is SNEGSKA (reference sequence). CDR3 sequence reads: CSARSRTSVANEQFF. CDR3 DNA: TGCAGTGCTAGATCCCGCACTAGCGTAGCGAATGAGCAGTTCTTC.

The V call is TRBV7-9, the J call TRBJ2-6, with unresolved D. CDR3 length: 14 amino acids. CDR1 is SEHNR, CDR2 FQNEAQ, per germline (reference sequence). Trimming took off 6 bases at V and 3 bases at J, with 9 bases between the two ends. Here the CDR3 reads CASSPTFGANVLTF. DNA for the CDR3: TGTGCCAGCAGTCCTACGTTTGGGGCCAACGTCCTGACTTTC.

This clonotype was found a few times. The V gene is TRBV7-9, the J gene TRBJ2-5; no reliable D call. V dropped 3 bases and J dropped 5 bases, with 10 bases sitting between them. The germline CDR1 and CDR2 sequences are SEHNR and FQNEAQ (reference sequence). The CDR3 consists of 13 residues. The CDR3 reads CASSFSDWETQYF. CDR3 bases: TGTGCCAGCAGCTTCAGCGATTGGGAGACCCAGTACTTC. The full variable domain, with the rest looked up from reference TRBV7-9 and TRBJ2-5, is DTGVSQNPRHKITKRGQNVTFRCDPISEHNRLYWYRQTLGQGPEFLTYFQNEAQLEKSRLLSDRFSAERPKGSFSTLEIQRTEQGDSAMYLCASSFSDWETQYFGPGTRLLVL.

The V call is TRBV2, the J call TRBJ1-2; D uncertain. This CDR3 contains 10 residues. Germline CDR1 SNHLY, CDR2 FYNNEI. The CDR3 coding sequence is TGTGCTGGCTCGGCGTTTGGCTACACCTTC. This gives the protein CAGSAFGYTF. Full variable domain (rest looked up from reference TRBV2 and TRBJ1-2): EPEVTQTPSHQVTQMGQEVILRCVPISNHLYFYWYRQILGQKVEFLVSFYNNEISEKSEIFDDQFSVERPDGSNFTLKIRSTKLEDSAMYFCAGSAFGYTFGSGTRLTVV.

The chain recombines TRBV15 with TRBJ1-5; D remains unclear. The V gene's germline CDR1 is LNHNV and CDR2 YYDKDF (reference sequence). This CDR3 is 14 amino acids long. With 4 bases removed from V and 14 bases from J, the gap between germline ends came to 21 bases. In nucleotides, the CDR3 is TGTGCCACCAGCATTGGACTAGCGGGAGGTAACGAGCATTTT. This codes for CATSIGLAGGNEHF.

This clonotype has only a few counts. The chain carries TRBV5-1 and TRBJ1-1; D may be TRBD1 (6 bases). V gave up 4 bases and J gave up 0 bases, with 13 bases separating them. The CDR3 is made up of 15 amino acids. The germline CDR1 and CDR2 sequences are SGHRS and YFSETQ. The CDR3 region has the DNA TGCGCCAGCAGCGGCCGGGACACAGTGAACACTGAAGCTTTCTTT. Its translation: CASSGRDTVNTEAFF.

This clonotype was counted many times. V is TRBV6-1 and J is TRBJ2-7; TRBD2 is a possible D gene (5 bases). This CDR3 comprises 15 residues. Per germline, CDR1 MNHNS and CDR2 SASEGT. V lost 1 base to trimming and J lost 0 bases, with 10 bases between them. The CDR3 sequence is CASSEEVAGSYEQYF. The CDR3 DNA is TGTGCCAGCAGTGAAGAGGTGGCGGGCTCCTACGAGCAGTACTTC.

This clonotype was recorded at least ten times. The chain uses TRBV13 and TRBJ1-1; weak D call: TRBD1 (5 bases). V lost 5 bases and J lost 1, with 11 bases in between. This CDR3 has 14 amino acids. Germline values: CDR1 PRHDT, CDR2 FYEKMQ (reference sequence). CDR3 loop: CASSPWGRNTEAFF. The CDR3 DNA is TGTGCCAGCAGCCCGTGGGGGAGGAACACTGAAGCTTTCTTT.

This clonotype showed up just once. The chain uses TRBV15 and TRBJ1-6; D not resolved. V lost 2 bases and J lost 0, with 8 bases in between. The CDR3 contains 16 residues. Per germline, CDR1 LNHNV and CDR2 YYDKDF (reference sequence). For the CDR3, the DNA is TGTGCCACCAGCAGACGGTCGGGCTCCTATAATTCACCCCTCCACTTT. Translated: CATSRRSGSYNSPLHF.

This chain connects TRBV28 to TRBJ1-2; a weak D match, TRBD1 (5 bases). Germline CDR1 MDHEN, CDR2 SYDVKM. The CDR3 has 14 amino acids. The germline V and J ends were trimmed by 3 bases and 8 bases, with 16 bases remaining between them. Here the CDR3 DNA reads TGTGCCAGCAGTTTCCGGACACCCTTAGAGGGCTACACCTTC. Its protein is CASSFRTPLEGYTF.

This clonotype was picked up a small number of times. The J gene is TRBJ1-4, the V gene TRBV5-1; D unclear. The CDR3 covers 14 residues. Germline-derived CDR1 and CDR2 are SGHRS and YFSETQ. V was cut by 2 bases and J by 0 bases, with 5 bases left in between. In DNA form, the CDR3 reads TGCGCCAGCAGCTTTGGGACAACTAATGAAAAACTGTTTTTT. It translates to CASSFGTTNEKLFF.

The chain links TRBV7-6 to TRBJ1-2, with 9 nucleotides matching TRBD1. Losses at the gene ends were 6 bases for V and 3 bases for J; bases not matched to a gene: 17. This CDR3 has 18 residues. Germline assignment: CDR1 SGHVS and CDR2 FNYEAQ. The CDR3 DNA reads TGTGCCAGCAGTTACATCCCTCCGGGACAGGGATCAGACTATGGCTACACCTTC. Its translation: CASSYIPPGQGSDYGYTF.

In this sample, this clonotype turned up a few times. The chain is built from TRBV20-1 and TRBJ2-5; tentatively, D is TRBD2 (6 bases). This CDR3 comprises 13 residues. Trimming stripped 6 bases from V and 4 bases from J, with 15 bases between. Germline loops: CDR1 DFQATT, CDR2 SNEGSKA (reference sequence). The CDR3 bases are TGCAGTGCCACACAAATGGGGGGAGAGACCCAGTACTTC. Encoded protein: CSATQMGGETQYF.

A word on this clonotype: At one boundary the junction diverges from the germline segment, which might be a read error. The chain couples TRBV12-3 or TRBV12-4 to TRBJ2-7; 7 bases map to TRBD1. The CDR3 runs 13 residues. The CDR3 sequence is CAISGDSLYEQYF. The DNA of the CDR3 is TGTGCCATCAGTGGGGACAGCCTCTACGAGCAGTACTTC.

This clonotype has ten or more counts. The gene calls are TRBV5-1 and TRBJ1-4; D call uncertain. The CDR3 is 15 residues long. Germline CDR1 and CDR2: SGHRS and YFSETQ. The V and J ends lost 2 bases and 0 bases respectively, with 8 bases between them. The CDR3 region is CASSFATSTNEKLFF. The CDR3 bases are TGCGCCAGCAGCTTCGCGACATCAACTAATGAAAAACTGTTTTTT.

Comment on this clonotype: Possible read error: a much larger clone is one base away. The chain employs TRBV7-9 and TRBJ1-1; D is possibly TRBD1 (6 bases). Per germline, CDR1 SEHNR and CDR2 FQNEAQ (reference sequence). This CDR3 is built from 11 residues. V shed 7 bases and J shed 6 bases, with 9 bases lying between them. The CDR3: CASIGGPEAFF. In DNA form, the CDR3 reads TGTGCCAGCATAGGGGGTCCTGAAGCTTTCTTT.

This clonotype was seen only a few times. At one of its ends the junction is not consistent with the germline gene, which may arise from a read error. The chain is built from TRBV28 and TRBJ1-4; D ambiguous. This CDR3 has 13 residues. Germline-derived CDR1 and CDR2 are MDHEN and SYDVKM. The chain's CDR3 is CASRTTIDEKLFF. CDR3 DNA sequence: TGTGCCAGCAGGACGACAATTGACGAAAAGCTGTTTTTT.

The gene calls are TRBV2 and TRBJ1-5; D remains unclear. Trimming took 5 bases from V and 14 from J, leaving 19 bases between them. The CDR3 covers 13 residues. Germline V gene sequence: CDR1 SNHLY, CDR2 FYNNEI. CDR3 amino acids: CASSSEGDVGEHF. CDR3 coding DNA: TGTGCCAGCAGTTCGGAAGGCGACGTGGGCGAGCATTTT. The whole variable domain, remainder taken from reference TRBV2 and TRBJ1-5, is EPEVTQTPSHQVTQMGQEVILRCVPISNHLYFYWYRQILGQKVEFLVSFYNNEISEKSEIFDDQFSVERPDGSNFTLKIRSTKLEDSAMYFCASSSEGDVGEHFGDGTRLSIL.

At least ten counts were recorded for this clonotype. The rearrangement links TRBV5-6 to TRBJ2-7, with 8 bases fitting TRBD1. Looked up from germline, CDR1 is SGHDT and CDR2 is YYEEEE. The CDR3 has 16 residues. Germline trimming cut 1 base from V and 4 bases from J; bases unmatched to any gene: 10. This CDR3 is CASSLPGQVRRYEQYF. The CDR3 region has the DNA TGTGCCAGCAGCTTGCCGGGACAGGTTCGACGGTACGAGCAGTACTTC.

The rearrangement joins TRBV7-9 to TRBJ1-6; D is unclear. The germline V gene has CDR1 SEHNR and CDR2 FQNEAQ (reference sequence). Trimming shortened V by 1 base and J by 8 bases, and 9 bases separated the two germline ends. The CDR3 spans 14 residues. CDR3 protein: CASSLGRGHSPLHF. CDR3 in DNA: TGTGCCAGCAGCTTAGGCCGGGGTCATTCACCCCTCCACTTT.

This clonotype has ten or more counts. The chain employs TRBV5-5 and TRBJ2-5, with D unclear. The V gene's germline CDR1 is SGHKS and CDR2 YYEKEE (reference sequence). CDR3 length: 12 residues. Trimming cost V 4 bases and J 3 bases, with 7 bases left between them. The CDR3 protein is CASSMVEETQYF. CDR3 coding DNA: TGTGCCAGCAGCATGGTTGAAGAGACCCAGTACTTC.

At least ten counts were recorded for this clonotype. The genes are TRBV5-1 and TRBJ2-7, with D possibly TRBD1 on 6 matching bases. Germline V lookup: CDR1 SGHRS, CDR2 YFSETQ. The CDR3 is 15 residues long. Trimming removed 4 bases at V and 1 base at J, with 15 bases between. CDR3 sequence: CASSPHERGSYEQYF. Here the CDR3 DNA reads TGCGCCAGCAGCCCCCACGAGAGGGGGTCCTACGAGCAGTACTTC.

This clonotype was detected a few times. The chain combines TRBV7-2 with TRBJ1-3, with unresolved D. The germline gives CDR1 SGHTA, CDR2 FQGNSA. Trimming took 1 base from V and 2 from J, leaving 9 bases between them. This CDR3 spans 15 amino acids. The CDR3 loop reads CASSLGSGPGNTIYF. The CDR3 DNA reads TGTGCCAGCAGCTTAGGTAGCGGGCCTGGAAACACCATATATTTT.

This sequence joins TRBV7-9 and TRBJ2-5, with TRBD2 identical over 7 bases. V trimming: 3 bases; J trimming: 2 bases; junction bases outside the gene matches: 3. The CDR3 is 14 residues long. In germline, CDR1 is SEHNR, CDR2 FQNEAQ (reference sequence). DNA of the CDR3: TGTGCCAGCAGCTTGGGAGGGCATCAAGAGACCCAGTACTTC. It translates to CASSLGGHQETQYF.

This clonotype was seen ten or more times. CDR3 protein: CASSPLGVRDEKLFF. DNA for the CDR3: TGTGCCAGCAGCCCTTTGGGCGTCAGGGACGAAAAACTGTTTTTT. V is TRBV14 and J is TRBJ1-4; D possibly corresponds to TRBD1 (5 bases). In germline, CDR1 is SGHDN, CDR2 FVKESK. Between the trimmed V and J ends, which lost 4 bases and 8 bases, there was a span of 17 bases. The CDR3 length is 15 residues.

This clonotype was counted at least ten times. The chain has TRBV3-1 and TRBJ2-5; 9 positions agree with TRBD2. The V gene end was trimmed by 3 bases and the J gene end by 2 bases; junction bases not matched to a gene: 7. CDR3 length: 16 amino acids. Germline CDR1 is LGHDT and CDR2 is YNNKEL (reference sequence). CDR3 sequence (DNA): TGTGCCAGCAGCCATCTAGCGGGGTGGGGGCAAGAGACCCAGTACTTC. Translation gives CASSHLAGWGQETQYF.